Given below is one TCR beta chain in context. The target antigen is unknown. This sample was included in a study of monozygotic twins with inflammatory bowel disease. General observations from the study: Healthy co-twins had higher TCRbeta inverse Simpson diversity than their IBD twins.

Per sample, reverse transcription was split into eight reactions. Using the 5' RACE reads, TCRdb records one entry per CDR3 protein without DNA. Here the sample table reports fewer than 400,000 distinct CDR3 sequences. The receptor was isolated from a human donor with ulcerative colitis or Crohn's disease, or a healthy co-twin of an affected twin (not recorded which). Sequenced sample: blood.

CDR3 in amino acids: CASRSVEKTQYF. The gene calls are TRBV12-3 or TRBV12-4 and TRBJ2-3. The CDR3 runs 12 residues.